Following are 9 T cell receptor beta chains from one sample sequenced in a study of blood T cells in healthy people across ages (dated by TCRdb to between 2015 and 2016). The receptor library was made with 5' RACE. TCRdb names Illumina HiSeq 2500 as the instrument used. The second PCR ran for about 6 to 12 cycles and used a J-beta primer mix along with a sample-barcoded 5' primer. TCRdb's own reprocessing of the public reads used fastp at Q25 and MiXCR and kept productive beta chains. Merged by CDR3 protein, the rows form single entries marked with the most common genes and DNA. The sample has around 650,000 distinct CDR3 sequences on record, about 30% of them singletons. Of the sample, over 15% is held by the ten largest clones. The sample consisted of blood. These receptors were taken from a woman of 80 years or more in good health. Donor details come from another sample of the same person, matched by shared clones.

This clonotype was detected many times. The gene calls are TRBV29-1 and TRBJ2-1; 15 bases map to TRBD2. Trimming removed 7 bases from V and 13 bases from J; junction bases left unmatched: 17. Per the germline V gene, CDR1 is SQVTM and CDR2 is ANQGSEA. There are 16 residues in the CDR3. CDR3 coding DNA: TGCAGCGCCGAACGATGGACTAGCGGGGGGGCCGGGAGACAGTTCTTC. Amino acids: CSAERWTSGGAGRQFF.

This clonotype was picked up a small number of times. The J gene is TRBJ1-1, the V gene TRBV18; D is unresolved. Per germline, CDR1 KGHSH and CDR2 LQKENI. The length of the CDR3 is 16 residues. V lost 0 bases to trimming and J lost 3 bases, with 14 bases between them. The CDR3 DNA follows: TGTGCCAGCTCACCACCGGGCCCTCGAGGATACACTGAAGCTTTCTTT. It yields the protein CASSPPGPRGYTEAFF. Variable domain in full (rest from reference TRBV18 and TRBJ1-1): NAGVMQNPRHLVRRRGQEARLRCSPMKGHSHVYWYRQLPEEGLKFMVYLQKENIIDESGMPKERFSAEFPKEGPSILRIQQVVRGDSAAYFCASSPPGPRGYTEAFFGQGTRLTVV.

A remark on this clonotype: A much larger clone sits a single nucleotide away, making a read error possible. The CDR3 region is CASSSIAGDNYNEQFF. The CDR3 DNA sequence: TGTGCCAGCAGTAGCATAGCGGGGGACAACTACAATGAGCAGTTCTTC. V is TRBV27 and J is TRBJ2-1, with 9 bases matching TRBD2. CDR3 length: 16 amino acids. The V gene's germline CDR1 is MNHEY and CDR2 SMNVEV (reference sequence). J lost 3 bases, V lost 5 bases, and 8 bases had no gene match.

This clonotype was seen at least ten times. This chain joins TRBV7-6 and TRBJ1-6; a possible D gene is TRBD1 (5 bases). Germline V gene data show CDR1 as SGHVS and CDR2 as FNYEAQ. There are 17 residues in the CDR3. The V end lost 5 bases, the J end lost 0 bases, and 14 bases lay between the germline ends. CDR3 nucleotides: TGTGCCAGCAGCCGGACCGGGGACCCCTCCTATAATTCACCCCTCCACTTT. It encodes CASSRTGDPSYNSPLHF.

This clonotype was detected many times. The chain is built from TRBV12-3 or TRBV12-4 and TRBJ1-1; TRBD1 might be the D (6 bases). V was shortened by 3 bases and J by 6 bases, with 11 bases between the two germline ends. The CDR3 contains 13 residues. The CDR3 DNA reads as TGTGCCAGCAGTTTCGGAGCAGGGGCTGAAGCTTTCTTT. It specifies CASSFGAGAEAFF.

The chain combines TRBV5-1 with TRBJ1-2, with D perhaps matching TRBD1 (5 bases). CDR3 length: 15 residues. Per germline, CDR1 SGHRS and CDR2 YFSETQ. Trimming took 5 bases from V and 4 from J, leaving 18 bases between them. CDR3 amino acids: CASRPLGLGTYGYTF. The DNA for the CDR3 is TGCGCCAGCAGACCCCTAGGCTTGGGGACCTATGGCTACACCTTC.

Concerning this clonotype itself: A much larger clone is a single base away; this may be a read error. The rearrangement links TRBV5-1 to TRBJ2-4, with D perhaps given as TRBD1 or TRBD2 (5 bases each). The CDR3 sequence is 13 residues long. Germline lookup yields CDR1 SGHRS and CDR2 YFSETQ. The CDR3: CAGSSTGTWERYF. As DNA, the CDR3 is TGCGCCGGCAGCTCAACCGGGACGTGGGAGCGGTACTTC. The whole variable domain, filled in from reference TRBV5-1 and TRBJ2-4, reads KAGVTQTPRYLIKTRGQQVTLSCSPISGHRSVSWYQQTPGQGLQFLFEYFSETQRNKGNFPGRFSGRQFSNSRSEMNVSTLELGDSALYLCAGSSTGTWERYFGAGTRLSVL.

This clonotype occurred a few times. The chain couples TRBV7-9 to TRBJ1-5; D gene unclear. Trimming removed 5 bases from V and 2 bases from J, with 10 bases in between. The germline CDR1 and CDR2 sequences are SEHNR and FQNEAQ (reference sequence). CDR3 length: 14 amino acids. This CDR3 is CASSLGIGNQPQHF. CDR3 nucleotides: TGTGCCAGCAGCCTCGGGATTGGCAATCAGCCCCAGCATTTT.

As regards this clonotype: A much larger clonotype is one base distant, so this may be a read error. This chain links TRBV6-5 with TRBJ2-7, with D maybe TRBD2 (6 bases). Germline CDR1 is MNHEY and CDR2 is SVGAGI. V was shortened by 2 bases and J by 7 bases, with 15 bases between the two germline ends. The CDR3 contains 14 residues. CDR3 residues: CASSYVRRGNEQYF. CDR3 nucleotide sequence: TGTGCCAGCAGTTACGTCCGGAGGGGCAATGAGCAGTACTTC.